This T cell receptor beta chain was sequenced during a study of T-cell memory formation after mild COVID-19. Study findings and constraints: Chiefly within CM and EM were the contracting CD4+ clones; CD8+ ones were within EMRA.

TCRdb independently ran MiXCR on the 5' RACE reads; one entry per CDR3 protein. The sample lists tens of thousands of distinct CDR3 sequences, 12% occurring once. CDR1 is SEHNR, CDR2 FQNEAQ, per germline (reference sequence). The V and J ends lost 1 base and 6 bases respectively, with 7 bases between them. CDR3 length: 13 amino acids. This clonotype was detected many times. Antigen: not known. The source is a man in his late teens or twenties who had mild COVID-19 (a few samples of this study predate the infection). Cell type and time point are not known. This chain connects TRBV7-9 to TRBJ2-1; TRBD1 is a possible D gene (6 bases). The sample was PBMCs or a T cell subset sorted from them (not recorded which). Here the CDR3 reads CASSLVGGNEQFF. CDR3 coding DNA: TGTGCCAGCAGCTTAGTAGGGGGCAATGAGCAGTTCTTC.